This TCR beta chain was sequenced for a study of regulatory T cells in long-lasting Graves disease. Looking at the study overall: Antithyroid drugs had been given to newly diagnosed Graves' patients for under 3 months.

Study-level findings and limits: Persistent disease samples used TRBV28, TRBJ1-2 and TRBJ2-5 preferentially. A limited number of samples was an acknowledged limitation.

The table lists this clonotype with many counts. What it recognizes is unknown. As for time point: newly diagnosed GD, antithyroid drugs for less than 3 months. From PBMCs, RNA was extracted and then used to make the TCR library. In Xi'an, China, an endocrinology department was the source of patients. Arm-PCR with iRepertoire HTBI primers amplified the CDR3 regions for these TCR beta libraries. TCRdb reprocessed the multiplex PCR reads with MiXCR, giving one entry per CDR3 protein. The data contain around 400,000 distinct CDR3 sequences, roughly a sixth of them seen just once; the ten biggest clones take up about 20%. The CDR3 has 19 amino acids. Germline V gene lookup returns CDR1 SGHTA and CDR2 FQGNSA. V gave up 3 bases and J gave up 2 bases; unmatched junction bases: 12.

The source of this sequence is a female donor with Graves disease. Material: peripheral blood mononuclear cells (PBMCs), obtained at new diagnosis, from a patient treated with antithyroid drugs. The chain recombines TRBV7-2 with TRBJ2-1, with 11 positions matching TRBD2. The CDR3 region is CASSLGFTSGRHTYNEQFF. The CDR3, as DNA: TGTGCCAGCAGCTTGGGGTTTACTAGCGGGAGACACACCTACAATGAGCAGTTCTTC.